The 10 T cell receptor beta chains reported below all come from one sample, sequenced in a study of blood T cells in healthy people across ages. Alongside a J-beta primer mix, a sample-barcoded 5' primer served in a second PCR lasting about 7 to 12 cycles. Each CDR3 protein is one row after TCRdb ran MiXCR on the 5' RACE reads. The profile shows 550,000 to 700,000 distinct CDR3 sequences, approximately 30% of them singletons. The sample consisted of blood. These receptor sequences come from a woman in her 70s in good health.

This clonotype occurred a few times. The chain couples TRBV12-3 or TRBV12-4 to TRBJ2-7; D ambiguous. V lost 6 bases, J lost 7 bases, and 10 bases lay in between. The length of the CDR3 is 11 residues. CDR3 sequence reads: CASSERLEQYF. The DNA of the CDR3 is TGTGCCAGCAGCGAACGTTTGGAGCAGTACTTC.

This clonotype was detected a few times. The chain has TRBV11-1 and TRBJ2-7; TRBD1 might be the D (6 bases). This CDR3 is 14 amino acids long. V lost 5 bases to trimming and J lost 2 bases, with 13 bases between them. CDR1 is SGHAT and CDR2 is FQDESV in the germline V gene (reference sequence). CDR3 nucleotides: TGTGCCAGCAGCCGGGACATGGGCGCCTACGAGCAGTACTTC. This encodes CASSRDMGAYEQYF.

CDR3 in DNA: TGTGCCAGTATCGGGACAGGGGAAAACACCATATATTTT. Encoded protein: CASIGTGENTIYF. This chain joins TRBV19 and TRBJ1-3; 10 bases are a match to TRBD1. CDR3 length: 13 amino acids. V was pared by 7 bases and J by 6 bases, with 3 bases of the junction left unmatched. CDR1 and CDR2 (germline): LNHDA, SQIVND (reference sequence).

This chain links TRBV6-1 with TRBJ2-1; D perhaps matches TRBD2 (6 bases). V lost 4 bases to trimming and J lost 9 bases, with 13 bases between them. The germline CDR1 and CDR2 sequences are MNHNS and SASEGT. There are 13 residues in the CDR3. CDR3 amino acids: CASSGVGRGEQFF. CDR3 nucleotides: TGTGCCAGCAGTGGGGTCGGGCGGGGTGAGCAGTTCTTC.

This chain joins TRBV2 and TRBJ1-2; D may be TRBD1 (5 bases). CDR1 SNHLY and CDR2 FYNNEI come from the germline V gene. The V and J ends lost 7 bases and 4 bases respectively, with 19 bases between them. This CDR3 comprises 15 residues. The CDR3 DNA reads TGTGCCAGCAACTCCCAAGGGGCAGGGAGCTATGGCTACACCTTC. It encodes CASNSQGAGSYGYTF.

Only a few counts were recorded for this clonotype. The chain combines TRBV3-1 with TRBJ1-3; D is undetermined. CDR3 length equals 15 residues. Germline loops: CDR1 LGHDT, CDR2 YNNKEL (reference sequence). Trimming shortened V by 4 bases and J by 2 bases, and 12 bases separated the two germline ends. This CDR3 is CASSRGRDTGNTIYF. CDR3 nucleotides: TGTGCCAGCAGCCGCGGACGGGATACTGGAAACACCATATATTTT.

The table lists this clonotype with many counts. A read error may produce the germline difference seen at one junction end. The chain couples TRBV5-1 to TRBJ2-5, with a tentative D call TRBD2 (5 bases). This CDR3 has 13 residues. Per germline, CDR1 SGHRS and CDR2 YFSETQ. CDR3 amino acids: CASSFGIQETQYF. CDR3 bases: TGTGCCAGCAGCTTCGGGATACAAGAGACCCAGTACTTC. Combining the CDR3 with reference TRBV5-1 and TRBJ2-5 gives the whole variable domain KAGVTQTPRYLIKTRGQQVTLSCSPISGHRSVSWYQQTPGQGLQFLFEYFSETQRNKGNFPGRFSGRQFSNSRSEMNVSTLELGDSALYLCASSFGIQETQYFGPGTRLLVL.

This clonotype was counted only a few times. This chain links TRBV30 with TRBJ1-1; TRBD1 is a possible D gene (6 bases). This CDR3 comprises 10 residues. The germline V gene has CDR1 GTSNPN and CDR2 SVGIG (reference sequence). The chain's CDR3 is CEGQNTEAFF. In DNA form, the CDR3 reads TGTGAGGGACAGAACACTGAAGCTTTCTTT.

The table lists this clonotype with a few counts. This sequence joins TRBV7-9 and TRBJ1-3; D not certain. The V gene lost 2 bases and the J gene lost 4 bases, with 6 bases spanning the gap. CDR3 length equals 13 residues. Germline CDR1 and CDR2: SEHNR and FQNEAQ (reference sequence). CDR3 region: CASSLIRGNTIYF. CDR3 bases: TGTGCCAGCAGCTTAATCCGCGGAAACACCATATATTTT. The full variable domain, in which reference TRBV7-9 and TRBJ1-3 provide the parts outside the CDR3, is DTGVSQNPRHKITKRGQNVTFRCDPISEHNRLYWYRQTLGQGPEFLTYFQNEAQLEKSRLLSDRFSAERPKGSFSTLEIQRTEQGDSAMYLCASSLIRGNTIYFGEGSWLTVV.

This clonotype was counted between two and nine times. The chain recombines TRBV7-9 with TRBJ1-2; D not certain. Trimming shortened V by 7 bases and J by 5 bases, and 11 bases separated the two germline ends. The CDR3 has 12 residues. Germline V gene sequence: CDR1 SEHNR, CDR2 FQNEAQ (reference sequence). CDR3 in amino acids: CASTQTLYGYTF. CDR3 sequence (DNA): TGTGCCAGCACCCAGACCCTATATGGCTACACCTTC.